The subject of this entry is one T cell receptor beta chain. Its cognate antigen is unknown. The CDR3 loop spans 15 amino acids. The germline V gene has CDR1 SGDLS and CDR2 YYNGEE. Trimming pared 0 bases from V and 1 base from J, leaving 7 bases between. The data were obtained in a study of shared clonotypes between healthy human individuals. Findings and limits, study-wide: Lower generation probabilities were found for non-shared clonotypes than for those shared by all four donors. Some naive CD4 clonotypes, about 5%, turned up in common across a handful of donors.

On sorted subsets, replicate PCRs used about 180 ng DNA, or about 30,000 T cell genomes. Sequenced by immunoSEQ multiplex PCR; TCRdb stores in-frame clones only, minus some. The sample yields around 2.5 million clones, 90% to 95% seen once. All participating donors were Caucasian adults from Nashville, Tennessee. This sequence originates from a man younger than 35 in good health. Some clones in this sample may be carry-over from other donors' samples. Sequencing was done on a sample of naive CD4+ T cells from PBMCs. The subset denotes: CD45RA+ positively selected. This chain connects TRBV9 to TRBJ2-2; D unresolved. In DNA form, the CDR3 reads TGTGCCAGCAGCGTAGGCCGGAGGAACACCGGGGAGCTGTTTTTT. Translating it yields CASSVGRRNTGELFF.